The clone carrying this TCR beta chain was detected only once. Antigen specificity is unknown. The data stem from a study of cytomegalovirus exposure and HLA in healthy donors. The germline V gene encodes CDR1 SGDLS and CDR2 YYNGEE. The CDR3 is 14 residues long. V lost 3 bases, J lost 5 bases, and 12 bases lay in between. PCR used 60 Vbeta primers and 13 Jbeta primers. Method: immunoSEQ multiplex PCR; TCRdb's copy keeps in-frame clones and lacks some. The sample lists some 130,000 clones; roughly 80% were seen once. Study conclusions and caveats: It was 160 or so TCR beta chains that were listed as cytomegalovirus-associated.

Nominal health characterized the donors when sampled, though unrecorded immune exposures were likely. This chain connects TRBV9 to TRBJ1-5, with D perhaps matching TRBD1 (5 bases). The specimen was PBMCs. The TCR originated in a male donor in good health and CMV-seronegative. The CDR3: CASSASDTYQPQHF. The CDR3 region has the DNA TGTGCCAGCAGCGCGTCGGACACTTATCAGCCCCAGCATTTT.